This T cell receptor (beta chain) was sequenced in a study of PD-1 blockade in classical Hodgkin lymphoma. Whole-study findings and limits: CD4+ TCR diversity climbed significantly by C4D1, unlike CD8+ TCR diversity. Sources of repertoire differences remain undefined, possibly disease activity or prior therapy. Reported baseline diversity: healthy donors highest, relapsed/refractory patients lowest.

All patients relapsed after autologous stem cell transplantation, and brentuximab vedotin exposure varied. Patients reached a best response of complete response, partial response or progressive disease. Of note for this clone: Its matching antigen is unknown.

Trimming removed 7 bases from V and 3 bases from J, with 13 bases in between. This CDR3 is built from 13 residues. Germline loops: CDR1 SQVTM, CDR2 ANQGSEA. Clones were read by immunoSEQ multiplex PCR, and TCRdb kept only the in-frame ones, dropping some. The top ten clones hold roughly 40% of a sample with 20,000 to 25,000 clones, 77% of them seen once. This TCR derives from a human donor with classical Hodgkin lymphoma. Material: peripheral blood mononuclear cells (PBMCs), obtained before the second cycle of nivolumab. The rearrangement links TRBV29-1 to TRBJ1-5; tentatively, D is TRBD1 (5 bases). The DNA for the CDR3 is TGCAGCGCCAGGGACGGGGACAATCAGCCCCAGCATTTT. Translated: CSARDGDNQPQHF.